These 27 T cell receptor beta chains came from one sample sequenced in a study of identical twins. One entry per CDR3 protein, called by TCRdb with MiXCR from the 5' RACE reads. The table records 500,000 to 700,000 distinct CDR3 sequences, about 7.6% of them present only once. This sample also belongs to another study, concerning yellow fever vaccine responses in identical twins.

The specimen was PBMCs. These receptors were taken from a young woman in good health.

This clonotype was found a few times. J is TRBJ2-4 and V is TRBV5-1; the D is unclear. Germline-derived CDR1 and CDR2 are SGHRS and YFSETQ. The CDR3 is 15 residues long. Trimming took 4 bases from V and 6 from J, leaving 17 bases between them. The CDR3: CASSESTAYGNIQYF. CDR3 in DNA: TGCGCCAGCAGCGAATCAACAGCATATGGAAACATTCAGTACTTC.

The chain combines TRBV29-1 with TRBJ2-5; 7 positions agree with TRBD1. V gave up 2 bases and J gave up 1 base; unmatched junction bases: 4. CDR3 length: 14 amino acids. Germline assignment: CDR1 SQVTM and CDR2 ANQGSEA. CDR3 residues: CSVEPDRTQETQYF. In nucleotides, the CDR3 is TGCAGCGTTGAACCGGACAGGACCCAAGAGACCCAGTACTTC.

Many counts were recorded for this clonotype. In DNA, the CDR3 is TGTGCCAGTTCAGGGGAGAGGCTTGGGACTAGCGGCAATGAGCAGTTCTTC. Its translation is CASSGERLGTSGNEQFF. The chain couples TRBV2 to TRBJ2-1; 11 bases map to TRBD2. The CDR3 length is 17 residues. Losses at the gene ends were 9 bases for V and 6 bases for J; bases not matched to a gene: 16. Germline V CDR1 and CDR2: SNHLY, FYNNEI.

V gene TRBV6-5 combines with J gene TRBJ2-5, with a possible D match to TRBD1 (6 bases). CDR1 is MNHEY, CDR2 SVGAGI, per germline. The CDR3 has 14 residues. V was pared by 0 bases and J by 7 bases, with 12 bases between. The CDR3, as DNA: TGTGCCAGCAGTTACTCGACAGGTGGCCCGACCCAGTACTTC. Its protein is CASSYSTGGPTQYF.

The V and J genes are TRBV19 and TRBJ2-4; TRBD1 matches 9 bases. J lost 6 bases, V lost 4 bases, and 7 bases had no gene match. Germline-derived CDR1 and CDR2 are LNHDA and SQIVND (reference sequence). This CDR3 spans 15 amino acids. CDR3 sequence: CASSRSGQGGNIQYF. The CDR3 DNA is TGTGCCAGTAGTAGGTCGGGACAGGGTGGAAACATTCAGTACTTC.

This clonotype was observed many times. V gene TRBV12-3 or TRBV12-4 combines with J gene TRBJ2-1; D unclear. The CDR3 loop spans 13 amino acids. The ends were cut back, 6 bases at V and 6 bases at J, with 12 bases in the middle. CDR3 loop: CASRLGPSNEQFF. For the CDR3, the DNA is TGTGCCAGCAGGTTGGGTCCGTCCAATGAGCAGTTCTTC.

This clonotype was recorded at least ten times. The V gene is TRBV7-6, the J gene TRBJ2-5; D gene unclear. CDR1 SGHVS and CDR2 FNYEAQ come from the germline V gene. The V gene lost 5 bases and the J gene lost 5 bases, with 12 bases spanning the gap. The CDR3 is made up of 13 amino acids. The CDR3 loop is CASSRIGLETQYF. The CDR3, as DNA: TGTGCCAGCAGCCGAATCGGGTTGGAGACCCAGTACTTC.

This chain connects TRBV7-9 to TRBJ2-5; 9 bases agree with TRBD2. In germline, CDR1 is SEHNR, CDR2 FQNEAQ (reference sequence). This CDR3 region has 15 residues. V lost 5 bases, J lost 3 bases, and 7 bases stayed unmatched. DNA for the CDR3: TGTGCCAGCAGCCCAGAAATAGCGGGAGAAGAGACCCAGTACTTC. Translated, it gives CASSPEIAGEETQYF.

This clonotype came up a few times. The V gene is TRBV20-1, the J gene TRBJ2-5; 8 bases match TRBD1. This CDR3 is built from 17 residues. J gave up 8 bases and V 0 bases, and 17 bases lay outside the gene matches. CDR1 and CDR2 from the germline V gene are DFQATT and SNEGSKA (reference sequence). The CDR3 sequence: CSARDLGNRGDWGTQYF. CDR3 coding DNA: TGCAGTGCTAGAGATTTGGGTAACAGGGGGGACTGGGGAACCCAGTACTTC.

In nucleotides, the CDR3 is TGCGCCAGCAGCTTGTCAGGCAGGGGCGATTCACCCCTCCACTTT. Amino acids: CASSLSGRGDSPLHF. The rearrangement joins TRBV5-1 to TRBJ1-6, with D perhaps matching TRBD1 (6 bases). Germline V gives CDR1 SGHRS, CDR2 YFSETQ. Trimming removed 1 base from V and 8 bases from J, with 13 bases in between. CDR3 length equals 15 residues.

The CDR3 protein is CASSFGTGGHEQYF. The CDR3 nucleotides read TGTGCCAGCAGTTTCGGGACAGGGGGCCACGAGCAGTACTTC. The chain couples TRBV12-3 or TRBV12-4 to TRBJ2-7; 12 bases are a match to TRBD1. The length of the CDR3 is 14 residues. V was pared by 3 bases and J by 5 bases, with 2 bases of the junction left unmatched.

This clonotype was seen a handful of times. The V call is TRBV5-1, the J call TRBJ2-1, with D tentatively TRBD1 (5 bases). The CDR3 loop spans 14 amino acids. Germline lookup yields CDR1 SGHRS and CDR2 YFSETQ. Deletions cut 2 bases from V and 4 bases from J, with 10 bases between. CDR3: CASSFQGKYNEQFF. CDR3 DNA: TGCGCCAGCAGCTTTCAGGGCAAGTACAATGAGCAGTTCTTC.

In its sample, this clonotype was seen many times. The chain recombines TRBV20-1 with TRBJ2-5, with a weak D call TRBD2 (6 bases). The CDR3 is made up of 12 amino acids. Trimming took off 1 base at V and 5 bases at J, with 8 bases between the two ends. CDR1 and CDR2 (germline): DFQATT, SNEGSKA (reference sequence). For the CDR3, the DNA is TGCAGTGCTAGAGTGGGGAGGGAGACCCAGTACTTC. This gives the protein CSARVGRETQYF.

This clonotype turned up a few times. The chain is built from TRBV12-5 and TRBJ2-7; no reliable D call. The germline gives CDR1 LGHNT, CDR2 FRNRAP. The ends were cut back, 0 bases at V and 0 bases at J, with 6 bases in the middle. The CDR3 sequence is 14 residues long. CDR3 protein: CASGLVPHSYEQYF. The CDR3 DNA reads TGTGCTAGTGGTTTGGTACCTCACTCCTACGAGCAGTACTTC. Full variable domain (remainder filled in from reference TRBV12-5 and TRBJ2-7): DARVTQTPRHKVTEMGQEVTMRCQPILGHNTVFWYRQTMMQGLELLAYFRNRAPLDDSGMPKDRFSAEMPDATLATLKIQPSEPRDSAVYFCASGLVPHSYEQYFGPGTRLTVT.

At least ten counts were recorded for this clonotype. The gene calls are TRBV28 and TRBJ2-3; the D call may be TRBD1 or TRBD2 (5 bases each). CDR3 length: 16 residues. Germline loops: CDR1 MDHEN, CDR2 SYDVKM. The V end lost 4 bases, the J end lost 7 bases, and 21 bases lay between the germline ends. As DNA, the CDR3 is TGTGCCAGCAGTTCCCGCCGGGACCTTGCTTCGAATACGCAGTATTTT. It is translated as CASSSRRDLASNTQYF.

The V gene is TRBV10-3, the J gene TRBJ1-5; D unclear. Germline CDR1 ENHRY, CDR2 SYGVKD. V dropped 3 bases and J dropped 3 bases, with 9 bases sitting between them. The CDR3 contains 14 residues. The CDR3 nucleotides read TGTGCCATCAGTGATCAAGGTTTCAATCAGCCCCAGCATTTT. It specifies CAISDQGFNQPQHF.

DNA for the CDR3: TGTGCCAGCAGTGCAGTCGGAGGAAACACCATATATTTT. This sequence encodes CASSAVGGNTIYF. This chain joins TRBV6-1 and TRBJ1-3, with unresolved D. Germline assignment: CDR1 MNHNS and CDR2 SASEGT. Trimming stripped 4 bases from V and 4 bases from J, with 8 bases between. CDR3 length equals 13 residues.

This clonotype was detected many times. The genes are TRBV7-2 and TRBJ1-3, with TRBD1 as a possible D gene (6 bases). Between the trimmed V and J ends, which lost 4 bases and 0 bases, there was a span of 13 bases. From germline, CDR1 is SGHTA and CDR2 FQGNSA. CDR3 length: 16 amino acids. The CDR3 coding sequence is TGTGCCAGCAGCTCCAGGGGAGGTAGCTCTGGAAACACCATATATTTT. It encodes CASSSRGGSSGNTIYF.

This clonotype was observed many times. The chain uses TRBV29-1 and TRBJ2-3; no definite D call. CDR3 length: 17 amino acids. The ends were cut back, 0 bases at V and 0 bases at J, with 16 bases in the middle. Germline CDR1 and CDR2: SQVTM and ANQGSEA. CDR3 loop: CSVEDHSPAPSTDTQYF. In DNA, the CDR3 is TGCAGCGTTGAAGATCATTCGCCGGCCCCTAGCACAGATACGCAGTATTTT.

The CDR3 DNA reads as TGTGCCAGCAGTTCAGCTAGCGGGAGGGGGCCAGATACGCAGTATTTT. Translating it yields CASSSASGRGPDTQYF. The genes are TRBV12-3 or TRBV12-4 and TRBJ2-3; 12 bases map to TRBD2. With 4 bases clipped from V and 4 bases from J, the junction kept 6 bases outside the gene matches. The CDR3 has 16 residues.

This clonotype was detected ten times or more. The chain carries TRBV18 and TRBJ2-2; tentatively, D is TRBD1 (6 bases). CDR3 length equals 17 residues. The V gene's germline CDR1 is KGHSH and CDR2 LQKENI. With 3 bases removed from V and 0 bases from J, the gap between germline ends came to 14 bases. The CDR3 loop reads CASSPTRAGANTGELFF. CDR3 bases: TGTGCCAGCTCACCTACCAGGGCAGGGGCGAACACCGGGGAGCTGTTTTTT.

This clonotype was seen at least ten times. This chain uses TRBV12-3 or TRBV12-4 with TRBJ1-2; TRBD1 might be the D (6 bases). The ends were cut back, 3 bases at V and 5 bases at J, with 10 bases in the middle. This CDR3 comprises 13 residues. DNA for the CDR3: TGTGCCAGCAGTTTGGACAGCCCATATGGCTACACCTTC. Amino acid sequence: CASSLDSPYGYTF.

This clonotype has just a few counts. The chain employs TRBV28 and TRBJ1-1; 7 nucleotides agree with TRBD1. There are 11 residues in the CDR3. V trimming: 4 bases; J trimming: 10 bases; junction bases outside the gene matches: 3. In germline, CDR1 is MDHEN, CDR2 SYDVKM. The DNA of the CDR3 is TGTGCCAGCAGTTATGGGACAGCAGCTTTCTTT. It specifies CASSYGTAAFF.

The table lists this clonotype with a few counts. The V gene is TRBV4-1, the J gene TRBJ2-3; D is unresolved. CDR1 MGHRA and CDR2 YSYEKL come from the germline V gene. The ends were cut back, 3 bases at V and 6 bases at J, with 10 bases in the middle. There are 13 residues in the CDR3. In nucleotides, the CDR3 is TGCGCCAGCAGCCAGCGCATCGGGGATACGCAGTATTTT. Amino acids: CASSQRIGDTQYF.

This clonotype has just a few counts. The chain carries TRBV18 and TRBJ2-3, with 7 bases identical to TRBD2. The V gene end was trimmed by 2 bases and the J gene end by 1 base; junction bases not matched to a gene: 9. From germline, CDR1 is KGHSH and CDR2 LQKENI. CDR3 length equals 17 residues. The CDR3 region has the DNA TGTGCCAGCTCACCAGCAAAGCTCCGGGGGGGCACAGATACGCAGTATTTT. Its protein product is CASSPAKLRGGTDTQYF.

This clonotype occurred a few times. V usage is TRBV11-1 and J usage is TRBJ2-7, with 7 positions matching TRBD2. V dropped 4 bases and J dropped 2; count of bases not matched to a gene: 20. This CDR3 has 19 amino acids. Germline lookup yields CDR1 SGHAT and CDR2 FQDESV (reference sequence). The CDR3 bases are TGTGCCAGCAGCTCTCCACCGGGAGTTGGTGGAGCGGGACCCTACGAGCAGTACTTC. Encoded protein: CASSSPPGVGGAGPYEQYF.

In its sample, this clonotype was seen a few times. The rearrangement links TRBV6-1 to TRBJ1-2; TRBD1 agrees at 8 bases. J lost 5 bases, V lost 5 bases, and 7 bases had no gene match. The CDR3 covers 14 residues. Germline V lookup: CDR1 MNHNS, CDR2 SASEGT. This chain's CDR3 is CASSTGGGEYGYTF. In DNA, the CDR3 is TGTGCCAGCAGTACAGGGGGTGGAGAATATGGCTACACCTTC.